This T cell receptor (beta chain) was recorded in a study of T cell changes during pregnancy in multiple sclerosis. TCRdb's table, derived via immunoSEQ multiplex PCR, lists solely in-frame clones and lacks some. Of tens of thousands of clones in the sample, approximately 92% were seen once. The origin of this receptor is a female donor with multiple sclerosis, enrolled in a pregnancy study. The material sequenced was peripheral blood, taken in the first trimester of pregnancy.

The CDR3 nucleotides read TGTGCCAGCAGTGACACTAGCGGGGGCACAGATACGCAGTATTTT. It codes for CASSDTSGGTDTQYF. The chain carries TRBV6-4 and TRBJ2-3, with 10 bases fitting TRBD2. CDR1 is MRHNA and CDR2 is SNTAGT in the germline V gene. This CDR3 contains 15 residues. The J segment lost 1 base and the V segment lost 2 bases, leaving 0 bases of the junction unmatched.